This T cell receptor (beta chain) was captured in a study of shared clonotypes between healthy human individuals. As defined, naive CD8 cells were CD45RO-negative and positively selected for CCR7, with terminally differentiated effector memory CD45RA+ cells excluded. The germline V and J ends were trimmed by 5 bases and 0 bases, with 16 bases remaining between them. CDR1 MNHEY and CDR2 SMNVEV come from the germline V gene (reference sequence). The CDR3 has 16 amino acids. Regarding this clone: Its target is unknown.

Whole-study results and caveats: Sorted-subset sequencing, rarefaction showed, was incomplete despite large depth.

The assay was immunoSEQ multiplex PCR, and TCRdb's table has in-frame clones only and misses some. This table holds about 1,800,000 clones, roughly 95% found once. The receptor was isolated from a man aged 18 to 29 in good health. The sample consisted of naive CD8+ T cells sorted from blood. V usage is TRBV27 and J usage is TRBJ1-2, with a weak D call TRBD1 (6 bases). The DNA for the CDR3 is TGTGCCAGCAGTCCCTTTAGCGGGGGGCCTAACTATGGCTACACCTTC. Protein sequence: CASSPFSGGPNYGYTF.